One sample yielded the 2 T cell receptor beta chains listed below, sequenced in a study of glioma-infiltrating T cells. Amplification of TCR alpha and beta CDR3 regions from RNA used iRepertoire nested multiplex PCR. Each CDR3 protein gets one entry after TCRdb re-called the multiplex PCR reads with MiXCR. The sample lists about 130,000 distinct CDR3 sequences; about 25% were seen once. Specimen: glioma tissue, nonneoplastic brain tissue, or PBMCs (not recorded which). The receptors shown here come from a human donor with low-grade glioma or glioblastoma, undergoing nonglioma brain surgery, or in good health (not recorded which).

The chain couples TRBV5-1 to TRBJ1-5, with D unclear. The V end lost 0 bases, the J end lost 2 bases, and 9 bases lay between the germline ends. CDR3 size: 15 residues. CDR1 is SGHRS and CDR2 is YFSETQ in the germline V gene. In nucleotides, the CDR3 is TGCGCCAGCAGCTTGGACCTGGGAGGCAATCAGCCCCAGCATTTT. Protein product: CASSLDLGGNQPQHF.

This clonotype was detected many times. The chain recombines TRBV7-2 with TRBJ2-5; 9 nucleotides agree with TRBD1. V was clipped by 6 bases and J by 5 bases; unmatched bases: 10. CDR3 length: 15 residues. Germline-derived CDR1 and CDR2 are SGHTA and FQGNSA. CDR3 protein: CASRPPGTGSETQYF. CDR3 coding DNA: TGTGCCAGCAGGCCACCCGGGACAGGGTCGGAGACCCAGTACTTC.